This TCR beta chain was sequenced for a study of cytomegalovirus exposure and HLA in healthy donors. General study results and limits: TCR beta sequences numbering under 20,000 were associated with HLA alleles at 0.05 false discovery rate in a later analysis. One variant, a missense change in DCLRE1C, was linked in a later analysis to TCR beta V- and J-gene trimming. Reports indicate that TCR beta sequences accurately predicted the HLA-A and HLA-B alleles of most subjects.

The PCR ran on 60 Vbeta and 13 Jbeta primers. Assay: immunoSEQ multiplex PCR; the TCRdb copy retains only in-frame clones and omits some. The data show some 150,000 clones, with 76% seen just once and approximately 4% held by the top ten. The CDR3 spans 14 residues. CDR1 and CDR2 from the germline V gene are GTSNPN and SVGIG (reference sequence). V was clipped by 2 bases and J by 8 bases; unmatched bases: 8. With regard to this clone: The antigen is undetermined.

The source of this sequence is a man in his late teens or twenties in good health and CMV-seronegative. The genes are TRBV30 and TRBJ2-2, with 7 positions matching TRBD1. Input material: PBMCs. CDR3 DNA: TGTGCCTGGAGTCCGAGCGACAGGGTTGGGGAGCTGTTTTTT. Translating gives CAWSPSDRVGELFF.